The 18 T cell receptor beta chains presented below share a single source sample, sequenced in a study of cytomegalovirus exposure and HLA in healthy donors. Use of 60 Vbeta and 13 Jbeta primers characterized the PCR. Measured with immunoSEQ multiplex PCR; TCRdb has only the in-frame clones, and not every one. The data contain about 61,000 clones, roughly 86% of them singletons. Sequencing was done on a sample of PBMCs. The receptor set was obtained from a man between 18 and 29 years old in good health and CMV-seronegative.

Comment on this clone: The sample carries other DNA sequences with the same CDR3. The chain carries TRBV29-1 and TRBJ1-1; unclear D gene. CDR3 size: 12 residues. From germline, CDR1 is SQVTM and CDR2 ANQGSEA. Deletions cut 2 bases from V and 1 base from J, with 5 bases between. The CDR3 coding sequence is TGCAGCGTTGAACGAGGGAACACTGAAGCTTTCTTT. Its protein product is CSVERGNTEAFF.

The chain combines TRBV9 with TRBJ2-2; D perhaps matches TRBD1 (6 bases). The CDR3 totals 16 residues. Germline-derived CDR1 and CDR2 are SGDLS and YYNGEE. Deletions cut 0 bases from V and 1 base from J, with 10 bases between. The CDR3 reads CASSVEGTQNTGELFF. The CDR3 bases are TGTGCCAGCAGCGTAGAGGGGACACAGAACACCGGGGAGCTGTTTTTT.

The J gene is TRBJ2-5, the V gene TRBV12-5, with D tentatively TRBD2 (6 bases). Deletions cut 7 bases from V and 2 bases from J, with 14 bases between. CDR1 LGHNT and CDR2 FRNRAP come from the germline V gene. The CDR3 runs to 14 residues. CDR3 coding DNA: TGTGCTAGTGCCCCCGGTAGCGGACAAGAGACCCAGTACTTC. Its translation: CASAPGSGQETQYF.

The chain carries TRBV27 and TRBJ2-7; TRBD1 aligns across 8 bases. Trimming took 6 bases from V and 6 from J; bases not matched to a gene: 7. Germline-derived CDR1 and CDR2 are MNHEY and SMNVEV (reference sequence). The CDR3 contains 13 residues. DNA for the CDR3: TGTGCCAGCAGGATCCAGGGGGCCTCCGAGCAGTACTTC. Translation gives CASRIQGASEQYF.

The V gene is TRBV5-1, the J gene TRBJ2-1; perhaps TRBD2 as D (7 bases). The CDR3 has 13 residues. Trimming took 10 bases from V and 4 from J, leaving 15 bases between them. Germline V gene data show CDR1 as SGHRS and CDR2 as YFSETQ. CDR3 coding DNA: TGCGCCCGGGGGGCCGATGGTTACAATGAGCAGTTCTTC. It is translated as CARGADGYNEQFF.

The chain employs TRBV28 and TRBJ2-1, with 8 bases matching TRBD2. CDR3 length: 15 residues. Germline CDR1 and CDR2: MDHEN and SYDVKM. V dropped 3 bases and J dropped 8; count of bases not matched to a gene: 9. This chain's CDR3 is CASSLPSGGGDEQFF. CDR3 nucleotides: TGTGCCAGCAGTTTGCCCTCCGGGGGGGGCGATGAGCAGTTCTTC.

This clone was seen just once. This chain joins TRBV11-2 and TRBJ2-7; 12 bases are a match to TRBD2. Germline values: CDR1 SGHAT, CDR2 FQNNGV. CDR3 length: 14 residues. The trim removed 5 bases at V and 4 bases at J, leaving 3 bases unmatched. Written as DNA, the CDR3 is TGTGCCAGCAGCATGACTAGCGGGGGATACGAGCAGTACTTC. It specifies CASSMTSGGYEQYF.

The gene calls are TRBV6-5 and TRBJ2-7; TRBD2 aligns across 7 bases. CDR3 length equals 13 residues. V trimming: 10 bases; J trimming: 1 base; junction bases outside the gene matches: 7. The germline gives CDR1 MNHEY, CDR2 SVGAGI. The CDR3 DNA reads TGTGCCACCTCGGGACTAAGGTCCTACGAGCAGTACTTC. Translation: CATSGLRSYEQYF.

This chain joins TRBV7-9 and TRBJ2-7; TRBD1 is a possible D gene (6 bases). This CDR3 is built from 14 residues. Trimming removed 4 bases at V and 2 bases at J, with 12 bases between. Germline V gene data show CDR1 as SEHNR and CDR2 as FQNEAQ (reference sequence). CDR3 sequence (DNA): TGTGCCAGCAGCTCGTCACGGGACACCTACGAGCAGTACTTC. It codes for CASSSSRDTYEQYF.

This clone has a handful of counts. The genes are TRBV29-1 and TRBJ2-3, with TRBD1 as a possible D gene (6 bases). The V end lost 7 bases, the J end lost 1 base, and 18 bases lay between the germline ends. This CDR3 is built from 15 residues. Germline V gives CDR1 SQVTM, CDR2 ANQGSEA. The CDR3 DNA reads TGCAGCGCTAACACAGGGTTGTACGGCACAGATACGCAGTATTTT. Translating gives CSANTGLYGTDTQYF.

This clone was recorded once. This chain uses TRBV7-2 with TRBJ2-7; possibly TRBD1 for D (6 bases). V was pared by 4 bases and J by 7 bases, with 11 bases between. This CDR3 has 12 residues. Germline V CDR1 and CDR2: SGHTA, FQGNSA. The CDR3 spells CASSWGHLEQYF. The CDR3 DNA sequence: TGTGCCAGCAGCTGGGGACACCTAGAGCAGTACTTC.

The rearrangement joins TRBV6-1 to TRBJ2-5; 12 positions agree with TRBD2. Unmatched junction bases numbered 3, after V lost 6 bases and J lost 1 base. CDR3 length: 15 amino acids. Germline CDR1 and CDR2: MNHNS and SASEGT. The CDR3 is CASRSGLAGQETQYF. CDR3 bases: TGTGCCAGCAGATCGGGACTAGCGGGCCAAGAGACCCAGTACTTC.

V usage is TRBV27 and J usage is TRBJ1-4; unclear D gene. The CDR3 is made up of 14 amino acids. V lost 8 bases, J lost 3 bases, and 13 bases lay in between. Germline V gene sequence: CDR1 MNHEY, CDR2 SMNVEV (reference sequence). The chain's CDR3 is CASQSAAPNEKLFF. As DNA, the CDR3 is TGTGCCAGCCAGTCGGCGGCACCTAATGAAAAACTGTTTTTT.

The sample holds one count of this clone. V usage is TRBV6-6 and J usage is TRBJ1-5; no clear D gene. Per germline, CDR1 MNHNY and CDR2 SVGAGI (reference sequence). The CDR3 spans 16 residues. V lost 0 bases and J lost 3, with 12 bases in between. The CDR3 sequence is CASSYSSDRFNQPQHF. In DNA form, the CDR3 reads TGTGCCAGCAGTTACTCTAGTGATCGATTCAATCAGCCCCAGCATTTT.

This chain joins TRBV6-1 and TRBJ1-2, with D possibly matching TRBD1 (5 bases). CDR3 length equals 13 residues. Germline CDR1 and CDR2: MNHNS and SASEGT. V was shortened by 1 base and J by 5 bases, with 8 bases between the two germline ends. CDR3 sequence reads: CASSEDRGYGYTF. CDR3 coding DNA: TGTGCCAGCAGTGAAGATAGGGGTTATGGCTACACCTTC.

The CDR3 spells CSVEDLFGTTF. CDR3 DNA: TGCAGCGTTGAAGACCTATTCGGGACTACCTTC. The chain combines TRBV29-1 with TRBJ1-2; maybe TRBD1 (5 bases). The length of the CDR3 is 11 residues. CDR1 SQVTM and CDR2 ANQGSEA come from the germline V gene. Between the trimmed V and J ends, which lost 0 bases and 14 bases, there was a span of 13 bases.

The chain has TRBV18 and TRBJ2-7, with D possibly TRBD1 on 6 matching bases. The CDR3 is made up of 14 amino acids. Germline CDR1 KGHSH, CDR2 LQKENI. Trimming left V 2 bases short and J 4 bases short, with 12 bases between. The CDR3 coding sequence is TGTGCCAGCTCACCAGGATATCAGGGGTACGAGCAGTACTTC. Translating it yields CASSPGYQGYEQYF.

CDR3 nucleotides: TGTGCCACCAGCAGAGATGGTTATCAGAATCAGCCCCAGCATTTT. Translating gives CATSRDGYQNQPQHF. The V and J genes are TRBV15 and TRBJ1-5; D not certain. In germline, CDR1 is LNHNV, CDR2 YYDKDF (reference sequence). The CDR3 totals 15 residues. Trimming shortened V by 0 bases and J by 4 bases, and 10 bases separated the two germline ends.